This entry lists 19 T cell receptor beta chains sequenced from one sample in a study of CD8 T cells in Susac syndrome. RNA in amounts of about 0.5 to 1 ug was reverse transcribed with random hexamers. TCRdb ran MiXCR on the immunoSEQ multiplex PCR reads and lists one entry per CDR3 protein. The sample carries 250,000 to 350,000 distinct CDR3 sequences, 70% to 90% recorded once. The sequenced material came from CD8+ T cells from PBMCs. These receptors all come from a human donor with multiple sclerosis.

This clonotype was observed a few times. The CDR3 region is CASSLWFTEQFF. The CDR3 DNA follows: TGTGCCAGCAGCTTATGGTTCACGGAGCAGTTCTTC. V and J are TRBV7-9 and TRBJ2-1; no definite D call. V shed 2 bases and J shed 10 bases, with 9 bases lying between them. There are 12 residues in the CDR3. CDR1 and CDR2 (germline): SEHNR, FQNEAQ (reference sequence).

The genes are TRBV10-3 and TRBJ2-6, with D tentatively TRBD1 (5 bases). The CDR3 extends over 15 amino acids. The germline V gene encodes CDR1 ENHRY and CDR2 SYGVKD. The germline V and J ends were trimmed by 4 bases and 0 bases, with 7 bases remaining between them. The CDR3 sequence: CAISGTGSGANVLTF. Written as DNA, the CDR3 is TGTGCCATCAGTGGTACAGGCTCTGGGGCCAACGTCCTGACTTTC.

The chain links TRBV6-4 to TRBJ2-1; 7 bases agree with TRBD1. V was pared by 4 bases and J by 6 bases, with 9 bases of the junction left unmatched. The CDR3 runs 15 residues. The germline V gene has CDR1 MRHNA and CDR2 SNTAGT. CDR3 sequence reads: CASSVRQGNGNEQFF. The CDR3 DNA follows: TGTGCCAGCAGTGTAAGACAGGGCAATGGCAATGAGCAGTTCTTC.

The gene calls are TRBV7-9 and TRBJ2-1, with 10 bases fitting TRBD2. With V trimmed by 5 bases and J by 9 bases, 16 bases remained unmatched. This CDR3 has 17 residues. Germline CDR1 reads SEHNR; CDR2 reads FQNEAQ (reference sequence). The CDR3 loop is CASSPREGLAGVSEQFF. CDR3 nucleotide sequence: TGTGCCAGCAGCCCAAGAGAGGGGCTAGCGGGAGTATCTGAGCAGTTCTTC.

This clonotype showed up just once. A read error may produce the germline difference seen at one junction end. The CDR3 DNA is TGTGCCAGCAGTTTTGATACTAGCGGGTGGGGAGGGAGGAACCAAGAGACCCGGTACTTC. The encoded protein is CASSFDTSGWGGRNQETRYF. This chain joins TRBV28 and TRBJ2-5; TRBD2 aligns across 9 bases. Germline V gene lookup returns CDR1 MDHEN and CDR2 SYDVKM. The length of the CDR3 is 20 residues.

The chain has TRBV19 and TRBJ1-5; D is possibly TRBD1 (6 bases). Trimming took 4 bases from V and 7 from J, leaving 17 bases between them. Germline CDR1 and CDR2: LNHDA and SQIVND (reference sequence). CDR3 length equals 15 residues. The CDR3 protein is CASSTTWGGGQPQHF. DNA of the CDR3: TGTGCCAGTAGTACCACGTGGGGGGGCGGGCAGCCCCAGCATTTT. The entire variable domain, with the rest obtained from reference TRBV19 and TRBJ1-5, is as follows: DGGITQSPKYLFRKEGQNVTLSCEQNLNHDAMYWYRQDPGQGLRLIYYSQIVNDFQKGDIAEGYSVSREKKESFPLTVTSAQKNPTAFYLCASSTTWGGGQPQHFGDGTRLSIL.

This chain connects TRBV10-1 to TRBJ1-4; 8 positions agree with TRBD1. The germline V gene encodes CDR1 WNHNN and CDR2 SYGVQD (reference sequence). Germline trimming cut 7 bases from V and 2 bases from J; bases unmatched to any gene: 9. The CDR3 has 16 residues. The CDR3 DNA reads TGCGCCAGCACCGGACAGGGACCGGACACTAATGAAAAACTGTTTTTT. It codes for CASTGQGPDTNEKLFF.

CDR3 in amino acids: CASISYPGLAVVNEQFF. The CDR3 DNA sequence: TGTGCCAGCATCTCTTATCCGGGACTAGCGGTAGTCAATGAGCAGTTCTTC. The rearrangement uses TRBV7-9 and TRBJ2-1; 11 bases match TRBD2. The CDR3 is made up of 17 amino acids. Germline loops: CDR1 SEHNR, CDR2 FQNEAQ (reference sequence). V gave up 7 bases and J gave up 6 bases; unmatched junction bases: 14. Variable domain in full (rest from reference TRBV7-9 and TRBJ2-1): DTGVSQNPRHKITKRGQNVTFRCDPISEHNRLYWYRQTLGQGPEFLTYFQNEAQLEKSRLLSDRFSAERPKGSFSTLEIQRTEQGDSAMYLCASISYPGLAVVNEQFFGPGTRLTVL.

CDR3 in amino acids: CSAKRASGRADTQYF. CDR3 nucleotides: TGCAGTGCTAAAAGAGCTAGCGGGAGGGCAGATACGCAGTATTTT. The V gene is TRBV20-1, the J gene TRBJ2-3, with 12 bases that match TRBD2. This CDR3 spans 15 amino acids. With 4 bases clipped from V and 4 bases from J, the junction kept 6 bases outside the gene matches. The germline gives CDR1 DFQATT, CDR2 SNEGSKA (reference sequence).

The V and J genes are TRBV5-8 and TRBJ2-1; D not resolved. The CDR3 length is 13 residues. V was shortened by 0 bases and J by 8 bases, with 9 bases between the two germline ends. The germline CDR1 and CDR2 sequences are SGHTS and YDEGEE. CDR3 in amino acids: CASSLDNAYEQFF. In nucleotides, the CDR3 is TGTGCCAGCAGCTTGGACAATGCGTATGAGCAGTTCTTC.

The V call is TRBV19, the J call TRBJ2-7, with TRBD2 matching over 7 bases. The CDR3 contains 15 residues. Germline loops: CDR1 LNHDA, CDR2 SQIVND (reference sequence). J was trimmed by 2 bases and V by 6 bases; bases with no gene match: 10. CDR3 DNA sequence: TGTGCCAGTAGCTGGGGGGGACCGTTCACCTACGAGCAGTACTTC. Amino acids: CASSWGGPFTYEQYF.

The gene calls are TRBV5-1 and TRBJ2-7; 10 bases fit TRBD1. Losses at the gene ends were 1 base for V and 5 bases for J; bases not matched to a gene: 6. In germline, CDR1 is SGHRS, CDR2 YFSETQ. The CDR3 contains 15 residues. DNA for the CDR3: TGCGCCAGCAGCTTGCGCGGGACAGGGGACCACGAGCAGTACTTC. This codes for CASSLRGTGDHEQYF.

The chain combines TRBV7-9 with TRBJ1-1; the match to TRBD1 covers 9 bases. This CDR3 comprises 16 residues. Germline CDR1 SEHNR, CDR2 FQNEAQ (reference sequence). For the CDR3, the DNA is TGTGCAGGATCAGGACAGGGGAACCGCCTGAACACTGAAGCTTTCTTT. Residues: CAGSGQGNRLNTEAFF. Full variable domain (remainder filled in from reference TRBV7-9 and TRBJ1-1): DTGVSQNPRHKITKRGQNVTFRCDPISEHNRLYWYRQTLGQGPEFLTYFQNEAQLEKSRLLSDRFSAERPKGSFSTLEIQRTEQGDSAMYLCAGSGQGNRLNTEAFFGQGTRLTVV.

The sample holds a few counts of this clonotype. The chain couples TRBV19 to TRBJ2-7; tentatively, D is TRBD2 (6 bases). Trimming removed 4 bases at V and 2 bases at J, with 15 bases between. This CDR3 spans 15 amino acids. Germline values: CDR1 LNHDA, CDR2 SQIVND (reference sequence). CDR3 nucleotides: TGTGCCAGTAGTAGCCCCAGGGAGGAGACCTACGAGCAGTACTTC. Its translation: CASSSPREETYEQYF.

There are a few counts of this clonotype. The CDR3 loop is CASSLEFMNTEAFF. The CDR3, as DNA: TGTGCCAGCAGCTTGGAGTTTATGAACACTGAAGCTTTCTTT. The rearrangement joins TRBV5-6 to TRBJ1-1; D not resolved. The germline gives CDR1 SGHDT, CDR2 YYEEEE. Trimming stripped 0 bases from V and 0 bases from J, with 6 bases between. CDR3 length: 14 residues.

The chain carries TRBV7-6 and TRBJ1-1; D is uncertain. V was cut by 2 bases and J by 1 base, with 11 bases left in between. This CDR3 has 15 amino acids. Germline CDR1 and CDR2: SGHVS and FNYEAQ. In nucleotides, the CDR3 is TGTGCCAGCAGCTTACCGACGGAGGGGAACACTGAAGCTTTCTTT. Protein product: CASSLPTEGNTEAFF. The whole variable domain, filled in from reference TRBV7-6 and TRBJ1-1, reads GAGVSQSPRYKVTKRGQDVALRCDPISGHVSLYWYRQALGQGPEFLTYFNYEAQQDKSGLPNDRFSAERPEGSISTLTIQRTEQRDSAMYRCASSLPTEGNTEAFFGQGTRLTVV.

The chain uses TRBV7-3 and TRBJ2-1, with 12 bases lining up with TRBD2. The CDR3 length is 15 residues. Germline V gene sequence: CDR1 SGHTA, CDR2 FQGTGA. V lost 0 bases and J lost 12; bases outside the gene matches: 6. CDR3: CASSLTASGRAGQFF. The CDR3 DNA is TGTGCCAGCAGCTTAACCGCTAGCGGGAGGGCCGGGCAGTTCTTC.

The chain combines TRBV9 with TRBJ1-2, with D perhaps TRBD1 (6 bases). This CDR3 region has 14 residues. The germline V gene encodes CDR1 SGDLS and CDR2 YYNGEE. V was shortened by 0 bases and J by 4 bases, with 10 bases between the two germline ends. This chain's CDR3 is CASSVADSPYGYTF. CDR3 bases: TGTGCCAGCAGCGTAGCGGACAGCCCCTATGGCTACACCTTC.

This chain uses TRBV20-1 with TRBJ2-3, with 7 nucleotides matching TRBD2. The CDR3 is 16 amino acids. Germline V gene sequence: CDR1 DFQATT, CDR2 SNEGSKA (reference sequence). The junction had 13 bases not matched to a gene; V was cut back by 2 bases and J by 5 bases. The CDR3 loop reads CSARPVGREIEDTQYF. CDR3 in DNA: TGCAGTGCTAGACCAGTCGGGCGGGAGATTGAAGATACGCAGTATTTT.